These T cell receptor beta chains were read from a single sample in a study of beta chain features in type 1 diabetes. Libraries were prepared by immunoSEQ multiplex PCR; TCRdb keeps only in-frame clonotypes and omits some of them. The sample lists 300,000 to 400,000 clones; roughly 13% were seen once. The source material was naive CD4+ T cells from blood. The source of these receptors is a woman between 18 and 29 years old with type 1 diabetes. CDR3s include the opening cysteine and the closing phenylalanine or tryptophan. Each record gives: V gene, J gene, D gene, clone size, CDR3 protein, CDR3 DNA. The D gene is left open where the match is weak. Clone size is shown for a subset of rows, as once, few, many or a class of expanded clone.

>TRBV19|TRBJ2-1|TRBD2|few
CASSPRGTSGKYNEQFF
TGTGCCAGTAGTCCCCGGGGGACTAGCGGAAAGTACAATGAGCAGTTCTTC
>TRBV28|TRBJ2-2|TRBD1|few
CASSLDRGSRSGELFF
TGTGCCAGCAGTCTCGACAGGGGGTCTCGCTCCGGGGAGCTGTTTTTT
>TRBV10-3|TRBJ2-3|TRBD2|few
CAISVTGSGRGSTDTQYF
TGTGCCATCAGTGTGACGGGGAGCGGGAGAGGAAGCACAGATACGCAGTATTTT
>TRBV12-5|TRBJ2-1|NA|NA
CASGLVLRESYNEQFF
TGTGCTAGTGGTTTGGTCCTACGGGAGTCTTACAATGAGCAGTTCTTC
>TRBV10-3|TRBJ2-5|NA|few
CATNQGETQYF
TGTGCCACCAATCAGGGAGAGACCCAGTACTTC
>TRBV18|TRBJ1-4|TRBD1|few
CASSPGQGEKLFF
TGTGCCAGCTCACCGGGACAGGGGGAAAAACTGTTTTTT
>TRBV11-2|TRBJ1-5|TRBD1|few
CASSLQGGNQPQHF
TGTGCCAGCAGCTTACAGGGGGGAAATCAGCCCCAGCATTTT
>TRBV11-3|TRBJ2-1|NA|few
CASSRAYNEQFF
TGTGCCAGCAGTCGGGCCTACAATGAGCAGTTCTTC
>TRBV15|TRBJ2-7|NA|few
CATSRERRGFTYEQYF
TGTGCCACCAGCAGAGAGAGGAGGGGATTCACCTACGAGCAGTACTTC
>TRBV11-2|TRBJ2-7|NA|NA
CASTSIGEHFSYEQYF
TGTGCCAGCACCTCGATCGGGGAGCATTTCTCCTACGAGCAGTACTTC
>TRBV2|TRBJ2-2|NA|once
CASSATATGELFF
TGTGCCAGCAGTGCGACTGCGACCGGGGAGCTGTTTTTT
>TRBV4-1|TRBJ2-6|TRBD2|NA
CASSQELAGSSGANVLTF
TGCGCCAGCAGCCAAGAGCTAGCGGGAAGCTCTGGGGCCAACGTCCTGACTTTC
>TRBV7-2|TRBJ2-1|TRBD2|few
CASSLGLAGSYNEQFF
TGTGCCAGCAGCTTAGGTTTAGCGGGAAGTTACAATGAGCAGTTCTTC
>TRBV7-2|TRBJ2-1|TRBD1|NA
CASIGTGGYYNEQFF
TGTGCCAGCATAGGGACAGGGGGTTACTACAATGAGCAGTTCTTC
>TRBV11-2|TRBJ2-3|TRBD2|few
CASSFAGGPPDTQYF
TGTGCCAGCAGCTTCGCGGGAGGGCCCCCAGATACGCAGTATTTT
>TRBV11-2|TRBJ2-3|NA|few
CASSLPLRVPGTDTQYF
TGTGCCAGCAGCTTACCCCTTCGAGTCCCGGGCACAGATACGCAGTATTTT
>TRBV5-1|TRBJ2-1|TRBD2|few
CASSLGLAGVREQFF
TGCGCCAGCAGCTTGGGACTAGCGGGAGTGAGGGAGCAGTTCTTC
>TRBV30|TRBJ1-4|NA|NA
CAWGQIATNEKLFF
TGTGCCTGGGGACAGATAGCAACTAATGAAAAACTGTTTTTT
>TRBV18|TRBJ1-1|NA|NA
CASSPSDSPGTEAFF
TGTGCCAGCTCTCCATCGGACAGTCCGGGAACTGAAGCTTTCTTT
>TRBV19|TRBJ2-6|NA|few
CATGGRGKISGANVLTF
TGTGCCACCGGAGGACGGGGAAAAATCTCTGGGGCCAACGTCCTGACTTTC
>TRBV5-8|TRBJ1-2|NA|few
CASSLTGGYTF
TGTGCCAGCAGCCTGACTGGGGGCTACACCTTC
>TRBV7-9|TRBJ1-1|NA|few
CASSLTGPNEAFF
TGTGCCAGCAGCCTGACAGGCCCTAATGAAGCTTTCTTT
>TRBV7-6|TRBJ2-1|TRBD2|NA
CASSSQTFARGGRVYNEQFF
TGTGCCAGCAGCTCGCAAACGTTCGCCCGTGGCGGGAGGGTCTACAATGAGCAGTTCTTC
>TRBV29-1|TRBJ2-1|TRBD2|NA
CSVGTSGAYNEQFF
TGCAGCGTGGGGACTAGCGGGGCCTACAATGAGCAGTTCTTC
>TRBV7-2|TRBJ2-2|TRBD2|NA
CASSFLAGDTGELFF
TGTGCCAGCAGCTTTCTAGCGGGAGACACCGGGGAGCTGTTTTTT
>TRBV15|TRBJ2-5|TRBD2|few
CATSRDLAGGRETQYF
TGTGCCACCAGCAGAGATTTAGCGGGAGGTCGGGAGACCCAGTACTTC
>TRBV7-2|TRBJ2-1|TRBD2|few
CASTGSGRGNEQFF
TGTGCCAGCACCGGTAGCGGGAGGGGGAATGAGCAGTTCTTC
>TRBV2|TRBJ1-4|TRBD1|NA
CASKTGFGEKLFF
TGTGCCAGCAAGACAGGGTTTGGTGAAAAACTGTTTTTT
>TRBV30|TRBJ2-7|NA|NA
CAWSVQFGMGGQYF
TGTGCCTGGAGTGTACAGTTCGGGATGGGCGGGCAGTACTTC
>TRBV18|TRBJ1-5|TRBD1|few
CASSPTGVGNQPQHF
TGTGCCAGCTCACCAACAGGGGTGGGCAATCAGCCCCAGCATTTT
>TRBV11-2|TRBJ2-1|TRBD2|NA
CASSSGLAPKKGNEQFF
TGTGCCAGCAGCTCGGGACTAGCGCCCAAGAAGGGCAATGAGCAGTTCTTC
>TRBV7-9|TRBJ1-4|NA|few
CASSLGVSEKLFF
TGTGCCAGCAGTTTGGGAGTGAGCGAAAAACTGTTTTTT
>TRBV30|TRBJ2-2|NA|NA
CAWNQGSNTGELFF
TGTGCCTGGAACCAGGGGTCGAACACCGGGGAGCTGTTTTTT
>TRBV28|TRBJ2-5|TRBD2|few
CASSVSGNIQETQYF
TGTGCCAGCAGTGTTAGCGGGAATATCCAAGAGACCCAGTACTTC
>TRBV9|TRBJ2-7|TRBD2|few
CASSTTSGSYEQYF
TGTGCCAGCAGCACAACTAGCGGGAGCTACGAGCAGTACTTC
>TRBV30|TRBJ2-7|TRBD1|NA
CAWSVQGVFSYEQYF
TGTGCCTGGAGTGTACAGGGGGTTTTCTCATACGAGCAGTACTTC
>TRBV5-4|TRBJ2-1|NA|NA
CASSPPGNEQFF
TGTGCCAGCAGTCCTCCGGGGAATGAGCAGTTCTTC
>TRBV6-5|TRBJ2-5|NA|NA
CASSYSWSGGETQYF
TGTGCCAGCAGTTACTCGTGGAGTGGAGGAGAGACCCAGTACTTC
>TRBV30|TRBJ2-7|NA|few
CAWSPLGATSSYEQYF
TGTGCCTGGAGTCCCTTGGGAGCGACCAGCTCCTACGAGCAGTACTTC
>TRBV11-2|TRBJ1-2|TRBD1|NA
CASSPEQGSYGYTF
TGTGCCAGCAGCCCAGAACAGGGGTCCTATGGCTACACCTTC
>TRBV4-2|TRBJ2-3|TRBD2|few
CASSPEVGGGGSTDTQYF
TGTGCCAGCAGCCCCGAAGTGGGTGGGGGAGGGAGCACAGATACGCAGTATTTT
>TRBV10-3|TRBJ2-3|TRBD2|NA
CAIRLTSGTLDTQYF
TGTGCCATCAGACTTACTAGCGGGACTTTAGATACGCAGTATTTT
>TRBV2|TRBJ1-2|NA|few
CASTSPGYNYGYTF
TGTGCCAGCACCTCACCGGGATACAACTATGGCTACACCTTC
>TRBV29-1|TRBJ1-1|NA|few
CSVSETGKGTTEAFF
TGCAGCGTTTCCGAAACAGGGAAAGGCACCACTGAAGCTTTCTTT
>TRBV21-1|TRBJ2-7|NA|NA
CASRSTSGSQSSYEQYF
TGTGCCAGCCGATCGACTAGCGGGAGTCAAAGCTCCTACGAGCAGTACTTC
>TRBV5-1|TRBJ2-6|NA|NA
CASSVDPSSGANVLTF
TGCGCCAGCAGCGTGGATCCCTCCTCTGGGGCCAACGTCCTGACTTTC
>TRBV28|TRBJ1-1|NA|NA
CASSVGGGTEAFF
TGTGCCAGCAGTGTTGGAGGCGGCACTGAAGCTTTCTTT
>TRBV28|TRBJ1-5|TRBD1|NA
CASSLSTGSRNQPQHF
TGTGCCAGCAGTTTATCGACAGGGAGTCGAAATCAGCCCCAGCATTTT
>TRBV4-1|TRBJ2-7|TRBD1|NA
CASSQDRGQALYEQYF
TGCGCCAGCAGCCAAGATCGGGGACAGGCCCTCTACGAGCAGTACTTC
>TRBV11-3|TRBJ2-1|TRBD2|NA
CASSLVGTSESEQFF
TGTGCCAGCAGCTTAGTCGGGACTAGTGAGTCTGAGCAGTTCTTC